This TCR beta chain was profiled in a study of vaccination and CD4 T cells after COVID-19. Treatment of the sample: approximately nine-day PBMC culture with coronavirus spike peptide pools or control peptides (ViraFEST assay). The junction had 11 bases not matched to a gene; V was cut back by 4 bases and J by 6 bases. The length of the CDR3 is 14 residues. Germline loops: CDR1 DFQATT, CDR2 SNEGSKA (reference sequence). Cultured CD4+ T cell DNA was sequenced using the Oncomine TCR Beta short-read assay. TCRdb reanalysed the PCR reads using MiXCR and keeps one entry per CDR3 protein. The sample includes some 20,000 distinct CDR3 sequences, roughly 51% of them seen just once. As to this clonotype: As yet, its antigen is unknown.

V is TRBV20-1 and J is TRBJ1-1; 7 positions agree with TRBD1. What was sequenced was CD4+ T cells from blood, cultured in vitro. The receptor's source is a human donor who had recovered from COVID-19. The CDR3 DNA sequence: TGCAGTGCTAATTATGTGACAGGGAGGGCTGAAGCTTTCTTT. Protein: CSANYVTGRAEAFF.